This T cell receptor (beta chain) is drawn from a study of regulatory T cells in long-lasting Graves disease (dated by TCRdb to the early 2020s). Context from the whole study: Persistent Graves' disease meant more than 5 years of antithyroid drug treatment with TSH receptor autoantibodies that stayed positive. Persistent Graves' disease patients were compared with newly diagnosed Graves' disease patients by peripheral blood TCR sequencing and RNA sequencing. The study was conducted in China and was registered as a clinical trial. A total of about 33 samples underwent TCR sequencing, from some 13 patients with persistent Graves' disease and about 20 patients with newly diagnosed Graves' disease. Antithyroid drugs had been taken for approximately 10 years on average by persistent Graves' disease patients in the clinical cohort.

Including the terminal cysteine and phenylalanine, the CDR3 comprises 17 residues. Left in the record is the CDR3 DNA by itself, 51 bases read in frame from the first base. Trimming leaves V shorter by 0 bases and J shorter by 3 bases, with the junction holding 12 bases beyond the gene matches. The germline V gene yields SGHRS for CDR1 and YFSETQ for CDR2. The library was obtained by multiplex PCR. Instrument used: Illumina HiSeq 4000. TCR beta libraries were built with iRepertoire HTBI primers and Arm-PCR amplification of CDR3 regions. Gel purification was performed on PCR products prior to sequencing. Per the original workflow: A total of fewer than 80 TRBV and some 15 TRBJ segments were identified across samples and were used for gene usage analysis of CDR3 amino acid clonotypes. Filtered high-quality paired reads were merged into contigs using COPE and FqMerger. BLAST was used to align contigs to IMGT TRBV, TRBD and TRBJ reference genes, with CDR3 defined following IMGT. Any clonotype with a frequency above 0.1% was classified as a highly expanded clone. Repertoire diversity was measured by Shannon entropy, and V-J evenness by the Gini coefficient. Clonotypes shared by more than one individual were considered public. TCRdb redid the processing of the public reads, applying fastp at Q25 and MiXCR, and retained in-frame beta chains. Each CDR3 protein appears once, grouped with its most common genes and DNA. The V and J calls, along with clone size, are taken from TCRdb and not from the paper's own processing. Across this sample there are approximately 470,000 distinct CDR3 sequences, with around 20% seen only once. The top ten clonotypes cover over 7.5% of the sample.

The time point label corresponds to: persistent/refractory GD, antithyroid drugs over 5 years with positive TRAb. RNA was extracted from PBMCs in TRIzol for both TCR sequencing and RNA sequencing. The diagnosis of Graves' disease followed American Thyroid Association guidelines. Patients for the study were recruited at an endocrinology department in Xi'an, China. Each patient gave around 9.2 milliliters of peripheral blood, collected in an EDTA anticoagulant tube. Ficoll Paque Plus density gradient separation was used to isolate PBMCs, and no further T cell sorting was done. An Agilent 2100 Bioanalyzer and agarose gel were used to assess RNA quality, and a NanoDrop 2000 was used to measure RNA concentration. As regards this clonotype: The antigen it recognizes is unknown. No much larger clonotype is one base removed from it; base qualities were not supplied.

General findings and caveats noted by the study authors: Because the primary lesion, thyroid tissue, could not be accessed, the study looked at peripheral blood alone. Lower TCR Shannon entropy and fewer highly expanded clones were observed in persistent Graves' disease patients than in newly diagnosed patients, which suggested clonal expansion. The authors noted that the small sample size was a limitation that may lower accuracy. Sequencing and analysis were restricted to the TCR beta chain. A larger number of public clonotypes was shared among persistent patients (2,741) than among newly diagnosed patients (around 890). Preferential use of TRBV28, TRBJ1-2 and TRBJ2-5 was observed in persistent disease, whereas TRBV20-1 and TRBJ2-1 were favored in newly diagnosed disease.

The rearrangement combines TRBV5-1 with TRBJ2-7, and TRBD2 aligns with 7 junction nucleotides. This specimen consisted of peripheral blood mononuclear cells (PBMCs), obtained when the disease was refractory, from a patient treated with antithyroid drugs. The TCR comes from a female donor with Graves disease. The encoded CDR3 is CASSLGKGIREVYEQYF. The nucleotides read TGCGCCAGCAGCTTGGGAAAGGGGATCCGGGAGGTCTACGAGCAGTACTTC.